Only a few counts were recorded for the clone carrying this TCR beta chain. Its antigen is as yet unknown. This entry is derived from a study of identical twins. Study results and caveats: Invariant MAIT and iNKT cells may have partly biased zero-insertion analyses.

Template switching, a step in the protocol, added a universal primer site, and cDNA carried unique molecular identifiers. TCRdb re-analysed the 5' RACE reads in MiXCR, keeping a single row per CDR3 protein. The sample contains approximately 500,000 distinct CDR3 sequences, 24% of which appear only once. There are 15 residues in the CDR3. Per germline, CDR1 MNHNS and CDR2 SASEGT. V was clipped by 4 bases and J by 0 bases, with 12 bases between them. These same data were also listed under a study on T cells expressing NK-cell markers. That work states: Of the CD8+ T cell pool in about six donors, roughly 1.0-8% was accounted for by dominant NKG2C+ clonotypes. Topping the CD3+CD56-NKG2C+ fraction as well were these clonotypes, in a handful of donors.

The TCR was taken from a woman under 30 in good health. The chain carries TRBV6-1 and TRBJ1-2; D might be TRBD1 (5 bases). The specimen was CD4+ T cells sorted from blood. DNA for the CDR3: TGTGCCAGCAGTGGCAGGGAAACGACTAACTATGGCTACACCTTC. Protein sequence: CASSGRETTNYGYTF.